This TCR beta chain was captured by sequencing in a study of Graves' ophthalmopathy and Graves' hyperthyroidism. Germline V gene data show CDR1 as SGHTA and CDR2 as FQGNSA. Trimming took 5 bases from V and 4 from J; bases not matched to a gene: 7. The CDR3 covers 15 residues. What supplied the PBMCs was over 8.5 ml of fresh peripheral blood. Amplifying from RNA transcripts, the study obtained TCR beta CDR3 regions. HTBI primers were employed in first-round RT-PCR, then a second-round multiplex PCR followed. MiXCR was run by TCRdb on the multiplex PCR reads, yielding one entry per CDR3 protein. The sample includes hundreds of thousands of distinct CDR3 sequences, 35% to 50% of them seen just once.

The sequence came from an adult man with Graves' ophthalmopathy. The specimen was peripheral blood. The V call is TRBV7-2, the J call TRBJ2-3, with 9 bases fitting TRBD2. The DNA for the CDR3 is TGTGCCAGCAGCCCTAGCGGGATACGCGCAGATACGCAGTATTTT. Translated, it gives CASSPSGIRADTQYF.